This passage covers 25 T cell receptor beta chains from one sample sequenced in a study of cytomegalovirus exposure and HLA in healthy donors. The primer mix had 60 Vbeta and 13 Jbeta primers. Clones were sequenced by immunoSEQ multiplex PCR, and TCRdb holds only the in-frame ones, with some missing. This table holds some 100,000 clones, about 75% found once. The sequencing input was PBMCs. The source is a man aged 50 to 60 in good health and CMV-seronegative.

The chain uses TRBV15 and TRBJ2-2; D ambiguous. V was shortened by 1 base and J by 7 bases, with 4 bases between the two germline ends. This CDR3 is built from 12 residues. Looked up from germline, CDR1 is LNHNV and CDR2 is YYDKDF (reference sequence). The CDR3 DNA reads as TGTGCCACCAGCAGAGTAGACGGGGAGCTGTTTTTT. Its translation is CATSRVDGELFF.

The rearrangement joins TRBV4-2 to TRBJ1-4; the match to TRBD1 covers 9 bases. Unmatched junction bases numbered 1, after V lost 1 base and J lost 4 bases. CDR1 is LGHNA, CDR2 YNFKEQ, per germline. This CDR3 has 15 residues. The CDR3 coding sequence is TGTGCCAGCAGCCAAGGACAGGGGGGTAATGAAAAACTGTTTTTT. It translates to CASSQGQGGNEKLFF.

The chain uses TRBV6-6 and TRBJ1-2, with TRBD1 matching over 7 bases. Germline-derived CDR1 and CDR2 are MNHNY and SVGAGI (reference sequence). The CDR3 totals 15 residues. V lost 4 bases, J lost 0 bases, and 5 bases stayed unmatched. DNA of the CDR3: TGTGCCAGCAGTTCCAGGGACAGCGCTAACTATGGCTACACCTTC. Protein product: CASSSRDSANYGYTF.

The chain is built from TRBV6-1 and TRBJ2-7; perhaps TRBD1 as D (5 bases). Germline lookup yields CDR1 MNHNS and CDR2 SASEGT. The ends were cut back, 6 bases at V and 2 bases at J, with 11 bases in the middle. The length of the CDR3 is 13 residues. The CDR3 DNA follows: TGTGCCAGCAGGGTAGGGGATCCCTACGAGCAGTACTTC. Protein: CASRVGDPYEQYF.

V is TRBV30 and J is TRBJ2-1; D is perhaps TRBD2 (6 bases). This CDR3 region has 14 residues. The V and J ends lost 0 bases and 10 bases respectively, with 16 bases between them. Germline assignment: CDR1 GTSNPN and CDR2 SVGIG (reference sequence). The CDR3 coding sequence is TGTGCCTGGAGTGTGATGGCGGGGCGAGGGGAGCAGTTCTTC. This gives the protein CAWSVMAGRGEQFF.

This chain links TRBV9 with TRBJ2-1; no firm D call. Germline V gives CDR1 SGDLS, CDR2 YYNGEE. The CDR3 consists of 15 residues. The V end lost 4 bases, the J end lost 10 bases, and 21 bases lay between the germline ends. CDR3 DNA sequence: TGTGCCAGCAGCTCATACAGAACGTCAGGCCAAGAGCAGTTCTTC. Translating gives CASSSYRTSGQEQFF.

CDR3 sequence: CASSSSGGIAYEQYF. The CDR3 bases are TGTGCCAGCAGCTCCTCGGGGGGGATCGCCTACGAGCAGTACTTC. This rearrangement joins TRBV7-3 to TRBJ2-7; the match to TRBD2 covers 8 bases. Germline V CDR1 and CDR2: SGHTA, FQGTGA. This CDR3 is 15 amino acids long. Trimming removed 4 bases from V and 2 bases from J; junction bases left unmatched: 7.

This sequence joins TRBV9 and TRBJ2-1, with TRBD2 identical over 12 bases. V dropped 4 bases and J dropped 8; count of bases not matched to a gene: 13. The CDR3 covers 17 residues. Germline assignment: CDR1 SGDLS and CDR2 YYNGEE. Here the CDR3 DNA reads TGTGCCAGCAGCCCAGAGGAGGTACTAGCGGGAGGAGATGAGCAGTTCTTC. Translating it yields CASSPEEVLAGGDEQFF.

This clone has a single count. The chain recombines TRBV28 with TRBJ2-7; 11 bases are shared with TRBD2. The CDR3 spans 11 residues. Germline CDR1 MDHEN, CDR2 SYDVKM. V lost 6 bases and J lost 10; bases outside the gene matches: 2. This chain's CDR3 is CASRTSGNQYF. As DNA, the CDR3 is TGTGCCAGCAGGACTAGCGGGAATCAGTACTTC.

The J gene is TRBJ2-7, the V gene TRBV7-8; 10 nucleotides align to TRBD1. V was clipped by 4 bases and J by 3 bases; unmatched bases: 3. Looked up from germline, CDR1 is SGHVS and CDR2 is FQNEAQ. The CDR3 consists of 14 residues. The CDR3 loop reads CASSSGTGVYEQYF. The CDR3 DNA is TGTGCCAGCAGCTCCGGGACAGGGGTCTACGAGCAGTACTTC.

CDR3 DNA: TGTGCCAGCACCTTAAGACAGAATAGCAATCAGCCCCAGCATTTT. Translated: CASTLRQNSNQPQHF. V and J are TRBV2 and TRBJ1-5; perhaps TRBD1 as D (5 bases). The CDR3 sequence is 15 residues long. V lost 7 bases and J 0 bases, leaving 13 bases between the germline ends. The germline CDR1 and CDR2 sequences are SNHLY and FYNNEI.

The J gene is TRBJ1-5, the V gene TRBV15; D is uncertain. In germline, CDR1 is LNHNV, CDR2 YYDKDF (reference sequence). This CDR3 contains 14 residues. The V end lost 0 bases, the J end lost 5 bases, and 8 bases lay between the germline ends. The CDR3 loop is CATSRDYGDQPQHF. CDR3 in DNA: TGTGCCACCAGCAGAGACTACGGGGATCAGCCCCAGCATTTT.

The chain combines TRBV30 with TRBJ2-7; 9 nucleotides match TRBD1. The V gene's germline CDR1 is GTSNPN and CDR2 SVGIG (reference sequence). V shed 8 bases and J 0 bases; nucleotides not matched to a gene: 11. CDR3 length equals 15 residues. Here the CDR3 reads CAHRRTGASSYEQYF. In nucleotides, the CDR3 is TGTGCCCACCGCCGGACAGGGGCAAGCTCCTACGAGCAGTACTTC.

The CDR3, as DNA: TGTGCCAGCAGCTCCGTGACAGGGGGTGGCACAGATACGCAGTATTTT. Its translation: CASSSVTGGGTDTQYF. This chain joins TRBV5-8 and TRBJ2-3; 9 bases are shared with TRBD1. This CDR3 comprises 16 residues. Germline CDR1 SGHTS, CDR2 YDEGEE. Unmatched junction bases numbered 6, after V lost 3 bases and J lost 1 base.

The V call is TRBV28, the J call TRBJ1-6; D unresolved. Per the germline V gene, CDR1 is MDHEN and CDR2 is SYDVKM. V dropped 10 bases and J dropped 9 bases, with 16 bases sitting between them. The CDR3 is 13 amino acids. CDR3 nucleotide sequence: TGTGCCACCAGGAGGCAATCGGGTTCACCCCTCCACTTT. Its protein product is CATRRQSGSPLHF.

This clone occurred a few times. The chain recombines TRBV28 with TRBJ2-7, with D hard to call. This CDR3 is built from 12 residues. V lost 2 bases, J lost 10 bases, and 12 bases lay in between. The germline V gene encodes CDR1 MDHEN and CDR2 SYDVKM. The CDR3 nucleotides read TGTGCCAGCAGTTTACTGCGTTCCCCTCAGTACTTC. Encoded protein: CASSLLRSPQYF.

This clone was seen only once. J is TRBJ2-3 and V is TRBV9, with TRBD2 matching 7 bases. CDR3 length: 17 residues. From germline, CDR1 is SGDLS and CDR2 YYNGEE. Losses at the gene ends were 2 bases for V and 3 bases for J; bases not matched to a gene: 12. The chain's CDR3 is CASSVGEGGASTDTQYF. As DNA, the CDR3 is TGTGCCAGCAGCGTGGGGGAGGGCGGGGCCTCGACAGATACGCAGTATTTT.

The chain couples TRBV7-7 to TRBJ1-5; tentative D call: TRBD1 (5 bases). Germline V CDR1 and CDR2: SSHAT, FNYEAQ (reference sequence). Trimming pared 7 bases from V and 3 bases from J, leaving 16 bases between. The CDR3 sequence is 15 residues long. The CDR3 DNA reads as TGTGCCAGCATCCAAACTCAGGGAAACAATCAGCCCCAGCATTTT. Translated, it gives CASIQTQGNNQPQHF.

The chain recombines TRBV6-6 with TRBJ2-1, with D unclear. V was shortened by 3 bases and J by 10 bases, with 7 bases between the two germline ends. CDR3 length: 11 amino acids. Germline-derived CDR1 and CDR2 are MNHNY and SVGAGI (reference sequence). CDR3 nucleotides: TGTGCCAGCAGTTATTGGCCGGAGCAGTTCTTC. Amino acids: CASSYWPEQFF.

This chain joins TRBV7-2 and TRBJ2-5; D might be TRBD2 (6 bases). V shed 0 bases and J shed 5 bases, with 13 bases lying between them. Germline V gene sequence: CDR1 SGHTA, CDR2 FQGNSA. The CDR3 length is 15 residues. The DNA for the CDR3 is TGTGCCAGCAGCTTAGCGCGGAGGGCCACGGAGACCCAGTACTTC. Amino acid sequence: CASSLARRATETQYF.

The chain is built from TRBV5-1 and TRBJ2-1; D possibly corresponds to TRBD2 (7 bases). Germline V gives CDR1 SGHRS, CDR2 YFSETQ. The CDR3 length is 16 residues. The V and J ends lost 4 bases and 1 base respectively, with 15 bases between them. The chain's CDR3 is CASSKGRGASYNEQFF. The CDR3 DNA is TGCGCCAGCAGCAAGGGGAGGGGGGCATCCTACAATGAGCAGTTCTTC.

The chain links TRBV7-9 to TRBJ1-3; the D is unclear. Germline CDR1 SEHNR, CDR2 FQNEAQ (reference sequence). The CDR3 spans 11 residues. V lost 8 bases and J 2 bases, leaving 4 bases between the germline ends. The DNA of the CDR3 is TGTGCCAGCGCGGCTGGAAACACCATATATTTT. Encoded protein: CASAAGNTIYF.

The chain joins TRBV6-1 to TRBJ1-5; D not resolved. CDR1 is MNHNS and CDR2 is SASEGT in the germline V gene. Trimming took 4 bases from V and 2 from J, leaving 9 bases between them. CDR3 length: 14 amino acids. The CDR3 region is CASSASVGNQPQHF. CDR3 DNA sequence: TGTGCCAGCAGTGCTAGTGTGGGCAATCAGCCCCAGCATTTT.

This clone was seen more than once but under ten times. The chain recombines TRBV18 with TRBJ1-1; D is perhaps TRBD1 (5 bases). CDR3 length: 12 residues. CDR1 is KGHSH, CDR2 LQKENI, per germline. V was clipped by 3 bases and J by 8 bases, with 10 bases between them. CDR3 DNA: TGTGCCAGCTCACCGCAGGGATCCGAAGCTTTCTTT. It codes for CASSPQGSEAFF.

This clone was seen once. V gene TRBV11-1 combines with J gene TRBJ2-2, with D possibly being TRBD1 (6 bases). V lost 5 bases, J lost 0 bases, and 13 bases lay in between. Germline V gene lookup returns CDR1 SGHAT and CDR2 FQDESV (reference sequence). The CDR3 has 16 amino acids. CDR3 sequence: CASSPQGVANTGELFF. CDR3 DNA: TGTGCCAGCAGCCCACAGGGCGTAGCGAACACCGGGGAGCTGTTTTTT. The full variable domain, with the rest looked up from reference TRBV11-1 and TRBJ2-2, is EAEVAQSPRYKITEKSQAVAFWCDPISGHATLYWYRQILGQGPELLVQFQDESVVDDSQLPKDRFSAERLKGVDSTLKIQPAELGDSAMYLCASSPQGVANTGELFFGEGSRLTVL.